This T cell receptor (beta chain) derives from a study of T cell repertoires in cytomegalovirus infection. Study details: Selected CMV epitopes included recently identified HLA-C-restricted ones as well as well-studied HLA-B-restricted ones. Whole-study results and caveats: The response measured ex vivo was dominated by TCR beta clonotypes (HLA-C-restricted and CMV-specific). The study identified carriers of CMV plus the relevant HLA from cumulative public TCR beta family frequency.

TCRdb passed the reads through MiXCR, listing each CDR3 protein once. Among 60,000 to 75,000 distinct CDR3 sequences listed, roughly 28% were seen once. The CDR3 runs 13 residues. The V gene lost 8 bases and the J gene lost 6 bases, with 14 bases spanning the gap. Per germline, CDR1 MNHEY and CDR2 SVGEGT. This clonotype was detected only a few times. The antigen is undetermined. The starting material was CD8+ T cells from cultured PBMCs, obtained from culture after CMV antigen stimulation. This chain uses TRBV6-2 or TRBV6-3 with TRBJ1-5, with D perhaps matching TRBD1 (5 bases). The clonotype comes from a human donor in good health (CMV status not recorded). Some clones in this sample may be carry-over from other donors' samples. CDR3 sequence (DNA): TGTGCCAGCGGTGTGGGGGGAGGTCAGCCCCAGCATTTT. Its protein is CASGVGGGQPQHF.